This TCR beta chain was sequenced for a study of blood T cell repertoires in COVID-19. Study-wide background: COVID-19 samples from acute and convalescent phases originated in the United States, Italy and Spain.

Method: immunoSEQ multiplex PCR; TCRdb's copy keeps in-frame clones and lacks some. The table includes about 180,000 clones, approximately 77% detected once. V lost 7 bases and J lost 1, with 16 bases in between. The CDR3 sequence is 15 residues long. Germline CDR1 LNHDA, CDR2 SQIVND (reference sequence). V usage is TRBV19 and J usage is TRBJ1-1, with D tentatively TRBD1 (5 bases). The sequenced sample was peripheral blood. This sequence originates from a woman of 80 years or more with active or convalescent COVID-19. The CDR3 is CASILWTGGNTEAFF. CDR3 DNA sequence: TGTGCCAGTATCTTGTGGACGGGGGGGAACACTGAAGCTTTCTTT.